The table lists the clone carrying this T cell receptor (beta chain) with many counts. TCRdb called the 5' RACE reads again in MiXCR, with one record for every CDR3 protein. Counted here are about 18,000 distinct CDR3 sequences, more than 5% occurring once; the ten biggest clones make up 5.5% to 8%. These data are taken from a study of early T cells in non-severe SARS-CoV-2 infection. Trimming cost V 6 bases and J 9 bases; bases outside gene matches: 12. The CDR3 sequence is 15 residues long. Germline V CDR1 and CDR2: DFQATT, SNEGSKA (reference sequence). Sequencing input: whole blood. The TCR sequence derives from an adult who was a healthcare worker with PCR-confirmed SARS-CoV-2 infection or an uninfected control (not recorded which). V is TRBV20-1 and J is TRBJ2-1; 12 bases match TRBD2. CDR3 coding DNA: TGCAGTGCCCCCCCCGGACTAGCGGGATTGGGTGAGCAGTTCTTC. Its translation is CSAPPGLAGLGEQFF.